This passage covers 11 T cell receptor beta chains from one sample sequenced in a study of T cells in Graves' hyperthyroidism and ophthalmopathy. Using RNA transcripts as the source, TCR beta CDR3 regions were amplified. The TCR CDR3 was amplified in a first-round RT-PCR using the HTBI primer set. From the multiplex PCR reads, TCRdb called clonotypes with MiXCR, one entry per CDR3 protein. The sample carries some 500,000 distinct CDR3 sequences, 14% recorded once. Sequenced: blood. Receptor source: a woman aged 18-29 years with Graves' hyperthyroidism.

This clonotype came up many times. V is TRBV12-3 or TRBV12-4 and J is TRBJ1-4; no reliable D call. Trimming took 5 bases from V and 0 from J, leaving 16 bases between them. The CDR3 totals 17 residues. The DNA of the CDR3 is TGTGCCAGCAGTCACTACCGGACGCCAGCAACTAATGAAAAACTGTTTTTT. Protein: CASSHYRTPATNEKLFF.

The sample holds many counts of this clonotype. This chain connects TRBV7-9 to TRBJ1-4; D is undetermined. V was trimmed by 10 bases and J by 0 bases, leaving 18 bases between them. Per the germline V gene, CDR1 is SEHNR and CDR2 is FQNEAQ (reference sequence). There are 16 residues in the CDR3. CDR3 DNA sequence: TGTGCCATCCCACCCAAATACACGGCAACTAATGAAAAACTGTTTTTT. Amino acid sequence: CAIPPKYTATNEKLFF.

This clonotype has at least ten counts. The rearrangement joins TRBV10-3 to TRBJ2-5, with 7 bases fitting TRBD1. Germline lookup yields CDR1 ENHRY and CDR2 SYGVKD. J lost 11 bases, V lost 2 bases, and 17 bases had no gene match. The CDR3 totals 16 residues. The CDR3 reads CAISESDRASVRVQYF. The CDR3 DNA reads as TGTGCCATCAGTGAGAGTGACAGGGCCTCAGTTCGAGTACAGTACTTC.

Many counts were recorded for this clonotype. V gene TRBV6-1 combines with J gene TRBJ1-2, with D possibly being TRBD1 (5 bases). The CDR3 contains 12 residues. V dropped 11 bases and J dropped 4 bases, with 14 bases sitting between them. Germline V gene sequence: CDR1 MNHNS, CDR2 SASEGT. CDR3 sequence: CAGSRGLYGYTF. CDR3 DNA: TGTGCCGGGAGCCGGGGCCTCTATGGCTACACCTTC.

This clonotype has ten or more counts. The rearrangement uses TRBV6-2 or TRBV6-3 and TRBJ1-2; D is ambiguous. Germline CDR1 MNHEY, CDR2 SVGEGT. The CDR3 extends over 14 amino acids. The V and J ends lost 4 bases and 4 bases respectively, with 13 bases between them. The CDR3 loop reads CASSWQAAFYGYTF. CDR3 DNA: TGTGCCAGCAGTTGGCAGGCAGCCTTCTATGGCTACACCTTC.

This clonotype has a count of ten or more. The chain carries TRBV7-9 and TRBJ1-4, with no clear D. The germline V gene encodes CDR1 SEHNR and CDR2 FQNEAQ (reference sequence). The CDR3 sequence is 15 residues long. V lost 7 bases and J lost 7, with 19 bases in between. CDR3 region: CASILSGSSSEKLFF. CDR3 in DNA: TGTGCCAGCATTCTCTCCGGCTCGAGCAGTGAAAAACTGTTTTTT. Filled out from reference TRBV7-9 and TRBJ1-4, the complete variable domain reads DTGVSQNPRHKITKRGQNVTFRCDPISEHNRLYWYRQTLGQGPEFLTYFQNEAQLEKSRLLSDRFSAERPKGSFSTLEIQRTEQGDSAMYLCASILSGSSSEKLFFGSGTQLSVL.

The chain joins TRBV15 to TRBJ2-7; tentatively, D is TRBD2 (5 bases). Germline lookup yields CDR1 LNHNV and CDR2 YYDKDF (reference sequence). CDR3 length: 15 amino acids. V dropped 3 bases and J dropped 0 bases, with 12 bases sitting between them. The CDR3 protein is CATSRGGLDSYEQYF. The CDR3 bases are TGTGCCACCAGCAGGGGTGGACTGGACTCCTACGAGCAGTACTTC.

This clonotype came up a few times. The rearrangement uses TRBV6-5 and TRBJ2-7; D is unclear. The length of the CDR3 is 14 residues. CDR1 is MNHEY, CDR2 SVGAGI, per germline. V lost 4 bases to trimming and J lost 2 bases, with 12 bases between them. The CDR3 DNA follows: TGTGCCAGCAGTTCGGCGACTGGGCCCTACGAGCAGTACGTC. Amino acids: CASSSATGPYEQYV.

The rearrangement joins TRBV6-1 to TRBJ2-5; D remains ambiguous. Germline V gene data show CDR1 as MNHNS and CDR2 as SASEGT. The CDR3 extends over 15 amino acids. V was pared by 5 bases and J by 2 bases, with 15 bases between. Here the CDR3 reads CASSLDLTVQETQYF. CDR3 coding DNA: TGTGCCAGCAGTCTTGACTTGACCGTACAAGAGACCCAGTACTTC.

CDR3 DNA sequence: TGTGCCAGCAGCCCCCAGGCGGGGTCTGAAGCTTTCTTT. It specifies CASSPQAGSEAFF. The gene calls are TRBV11-3 and TRBJ1-1; D remains ambiguous. This CDR3 region has 13 residues. The germline CDR1 and CDR2 sequences are SGHNT and YENEEA. The ends were cut back, 5 bases at V and 6 bases at J, with 13 bases in the middle.

There are a few counts of this clonotype. The rearrangement uses TRBV7-9 and TRBJ1-2; 11 nucleotides agree with TRBD1. The germline V gene has CDR1 SEHNR and CDR2 FQNEAQ (reference sequence). The CDR3 covers 15 residues. V lost 5 bases to trimming and J lost 8 bases; unmatched junction nucleotides: 10. CDR3 bases: TGTGCCAGCAGCCCGGGGACAGGGGGACTCCGGGGCTACACCTTC. Translated, it gives CASSPGTGGLRGYTF.